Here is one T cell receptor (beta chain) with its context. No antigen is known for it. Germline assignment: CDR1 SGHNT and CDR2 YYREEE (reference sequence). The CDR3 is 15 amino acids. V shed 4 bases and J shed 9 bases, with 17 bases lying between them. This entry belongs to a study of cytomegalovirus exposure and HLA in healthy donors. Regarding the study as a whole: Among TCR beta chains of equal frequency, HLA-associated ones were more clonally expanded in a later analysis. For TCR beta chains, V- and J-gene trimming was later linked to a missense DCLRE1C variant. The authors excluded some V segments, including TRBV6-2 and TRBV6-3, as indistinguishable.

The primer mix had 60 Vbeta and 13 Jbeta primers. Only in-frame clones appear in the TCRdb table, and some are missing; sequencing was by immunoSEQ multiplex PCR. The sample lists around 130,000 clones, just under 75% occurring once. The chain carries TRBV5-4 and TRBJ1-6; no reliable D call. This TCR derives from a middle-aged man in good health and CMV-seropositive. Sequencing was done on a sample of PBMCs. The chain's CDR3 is CASSPIRGIGSPLHF. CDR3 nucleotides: TGTGCCAGCAGCCCGATCCGGGGAATAGGTTCACCCCTCCACTTT.